Following are 20 T cell receptor beta chains from one sample sequenced in a study of identifying expanded T cells in peripheral blood. The data were produced by immunoSEQ multiplex PCR, yet TCRdb's version contains in-frame clones alone and is incomplete. The sample has about 85,000 clones, more than 75% seen once. Sequencing was done on a sample of blood. The receptors shown here come from a person between 18 and 75 years old in good health.

V gene TRBV6-1 combines with J gene TRBJ1-5; no firm D call. CDR1 and CDR2 (germline): MNHNS, SASEGT. V shed 0 bases and J shed 5 bases, with 5 bases lying between them. The CDR3 has 13 residues. DNA of the CDR3: TGTGCCAGCAGTGAAGCTTCACATCAGCCCCAGCATTTT. Its protein is CASSEASHQPQHF.

This chain connects TRBV30 to TRBJ2-7, with a weak D call TRBD1 (6 bases). The CDR3 loop spans 13 amino acids. Trimming took 2 bases from V and 6 from J, leaving 14 bases between them. Germline V gene data show CDR1 as GTSNPN and CDR2 as SVGIG (reference sequence). The CDR3 loop is CAWSLVGASEQYF. CDR3 sequence (DNA): TGTGCCTGGAGTCTTGTGGGGGCAAGCGAGCAGTACTTC.

This rearrangement joins TRBV2 to TRBJ1-4, with TRBD1 identical over 8 bases. The CDR3 totals 11 residues. V lost 6 bases to trimming and J lost 13 bases; unmatched junction nucleotides: 4. Germline loops: CDR1 SNHLY, CDR2 FYNNEI. CDR3 nucleotides: TGTGCCAGCAGGCTCACAGGGGGACTGTTTTTT. Protein sequence: CASRLTGGLFF.

J is TRBJ2-3 and V is TRBV18; no firm D call. V was trimmed by 2 bases and J by 2 bases, leaving 14 bases between them. The CDR3 contains 16 residues. Germline V gene sequence: CDR1 KGHSH, CDR2 LQKENI. The CDR3 region has the DNA TGTGCCAGCTCACCAACGCAGGCTAGATCCACAGATACGCAGTATTTT. Its translation: CASSPTQARSTDTQYF.

This chain uses TRBV5-1 with TRBJ2-1; 7 bases match TRBD1. With V trimmed by 6 bases and J by 0 bases, 6 bases remained unmatched. The CDR3 length is 15 residues. Germline lookup yields CDR1 SGHRS and CDR2 YFSETQ. CDR3: CASIQGDSSYNEQFF. The CDR3 region has the DNA TGCGCCAGCATTCAAGGGGACAGCTCCTACAATGAGCAGTTCTTC.

This chain connects TRBV10-3 to TRBJ1-5; D is undetermined. Germline V CDR1 and CDR2: ENHRY, SYGVKD. Trimming removed 10 bases at V and 5 bases at J, with 15 bases between. The length of the CDR3 is 13 residues. CDR3 sequence reads: CATAGSFDQPQHF. The DNA for the CDR3 is TGTGCCACCGCCGGGAGCTTCGATCAGCCCCAGCATTTT.

This clone was picked up one time. The chain uses TRBV11-3 and TRBJ2-2; 15 bases fit TRBD2. CDR3 length: 19 residues. CDR1 is SGHNT, CDR2 YENEEA, per germline. With 1 base clipped from V and 4 bases from J, the junction kept 7 bases outside the gene matches. As DNA, the CDR3 is TGTGCCAGCAGCTTAGCTCCGGGACTAGCGGGGGGCGTCACCGGGGAGCTGTTTTTT. It specifies CASSLAPGLAGGVTGELFF. Full variable domain (outside the CDR3, taken from reference TRBV11-3 and TRBJ2-2): EAGVVQSPRYKIIEKKQPVAFWCNPISGHNTLYWYLQNLGQGPELLIRYENEEAVDDSQLPKDRFSAERLKGVDSTLKIQPAELGDSAVYLCASSLAPGLAGGVTGELFFGEGSRLTVL.

The chain carries TRBV7-6 and TRBJ2-7; 7 positions match TRBD2. The CDR3 runs to 13 residues. Germline V CDR1 and CDR2: SGHVS, FNYEAQ. The trim removed 1 base at V and 6 bases at J, leaving 3 bases unmatched. CDR3 DNA sequence: TGTGCCAGCAGCTTAGGGACTAGTCTCGAGCAGTACTTC. Translating gives CASSLGTSLEQYF.

This chain links TRBV7-6 with TRBJ1-1, with D hard to call. The CDR3 spans 13 residues. Trimming took 1 base from V and 1 from J, leaving 4 bases between them. The germline gives CDR1 SGHVS, CDR2 FNYEAQ. The CDR3 region has the DNA TGTGCCAGCAGCTTAGGTTCGAACACTGAAGCTTTCTTT. Translating it yields CASSLGSNTEAFF. Full variable domain (rest looked up from reference TRBV7-6 and TRBJ1-1): GAGVSQSPRYKVTKRGQDVALRCDPISGHVSLYWYRQALGQGPEFLTYFNYEAQQDKSGLPNDRFSAERPEGSISTLTIQRTEQRDSAMYRCASSLGSNTEAFFGQGTRLTVV.

The chain uses TRBV30 and TRBJ1-3, with 8 nucleotides matching TRBD1. V lost 2 bases to trimming and J lost 4 bases; unmatched junction nucleotides: 1. Per germline, CDR1 GTSNPN and CDR2 SVGIG (reference sequence). The CDR3 consists of 13 residues. The CDR3, as DNA: TGTGCCTGGAGTCGGACAGGGGGAAACACCATATATTTT. The encoded protein is CAWSRTGGNTIYF.

The V call is TRBV14, the J call TRBJ2-5; 8 bases agree with TRBD2. This CDR3 contains 16 residues. J gave up 5 bases and V 5 bases, and 13 bases lay outside the gene matches. Germline V lookup: CDR1 SGHDN, CDR2 FVKESK. The DNA for the CDR3 is TGTGCCAGCAGCGTTCAGTTTAGCGGGGTCCGGGAGACCCAGTACTTC. Translation gives CASSVQFSGVRETQYF.

The chain carries TRBV19 and TRBJ2-5, with 10 bases aligning to TRBD1. From germline, CDR1 is LNHDA and CDR2 SQIVND (reference sequence). The length of the CDR3 is 16 residues. The V gene end was trimmed by 4 bases and the J gene end by 4 bases; junction bases not matched to a gene: 9. CDR3 sequence reads: CASSNPGTGARETQYF. DNA of the CDR3: TGTGCCAGTAGTAACCCCGGGACAGGGGCCCGAGAGACCCAGTACTTC.

The chain recombines TRBV5-1 with TRBJ2-1; D tentatively fits TRBD1 or TRBD2 (5 bases each). Looked up from germline, CDR1 is SGHRS and CDR2 is YFSETQ. Between the trimmed V and J ends, which lost 5 bases and 7 bases, there was a span of 13 bases. The CDR3 spans 13 residues. The CDR3 loop is CASRIGERNEQFF. The CDR3 DNA reads TGCGCCAGCAGGATAGGGGAGAGGAATGAGCAGTTCTTC.

This chain links TRBV11-2 with TRBJ2-7; the D is unclear. The length of the CDR3 is 15 residues. Trimming left V 2 bases short and J 9 bases short, with 20 bases between. Germline CDR1 is SGHAT and CDR2 is FQNNGV. CDR3 in DNA: TGTGCCAGCAGCTTATCATACCGGCGGCGGCCGGGGCAGTACTTC. Protein sequence: CASSLSYRRRPGQYF.

The rearrangement uses TRBV13 and TRBJ2-1; no firm D call. The germline V gene encodes CDR1 PRHDT and CDR2 FYEKMQ (reference sequence). The V end lost 0 bases, the J end lost 0 bases, and 6 bases lay between the germline ends. The CDR3 has 15 residues. The CDR3 DNA reads TGTGCCAGCAGCTTAGGGGGTCCCTCCTACAATGAGCAGTTCTTC. Its protein is CASSLGGPSYNEQFF.

This clone was observed a handful of times. The chain combines TRBV6-1 with TRBJ1-5; 9 bases agree with TRBD1. Trimming cost V 3 bases and J 7 bases; bases outside gene matches: 10. This CDR3 comprises 16 residues. CDR1 is MNHNS, CDR2 SASEGT, per germline. CDR3 bases: TGTGCCAGCAGTGACCGAACAGGGGGCCGGGGACAGCCCCAGCATTTT. It codes for CASSDRTGGRGQPQHF.

The gene calls are TRBV4-3 and TRBJ2-7; D might be TRBD2 (6 bases). The CDR3 runs 15 residues. CDR1 and CDR2 (germline): LGHNA, YSLEER. Trimming removed 0 bases from V and 3 bases from J, with 12 bases in between. CDR3 residues: CASSQDLLALYEQYF. Here the CDR3 DNA reads TGCGCCAGCAGCCAAGATCTACTAGCCCTCTACGAGCAGTACTTC.

The V and J genes are TRBV15 and TRBJ1-2, with 9 nucleotides matching TRBD1. The CDR3 is 20 residues long. The trim removed 2 bases at V and 3 bases at J, leaving 19 bases unmatched. Looked up from germline, CDR1 is LNHNV and CDR2 is YYDKDF (reference sequence). The DNA of the CDR3 is TGTGCCACCAGCAGACTCAGGGGTGGGGCCGGGACAGGGACTGACTATGGCTACACCTTC. This gives the protein CATSRLRGGAGTGTDYGYTF.

The CDR3 reads CASSVEAWDEQFF. The DNA for the CDR3 is TGTGCCAGCAGCGTAGAAGCTTGGGATGAGCAGTTCTTC. The chain recombines TRBV9 with TRBJ2-1; D is ambiguous. Trimming stripped 0 bases from V and 8 bases from J, with 9 bases between. This CDR3 has 13 residues. Germline-derived CDR1 and CDR2 are SGDLS and YYNGEE.

The chain couples TRBV5-6 to TRBJ2-5; D is possibly TRBD2 (5 bases). The CDR3 is 13 residues long. Germline V CDR1 and CDR2: SGHDT, YYEEEE. Trimming pared 4 bases from V and 4 bases from J, leaving 11 bases between. The CDR3 coding sequence is TGTGCCAGCAGCCGGGCCGGGGTAGAGACCCAGTACTTC. Its protein product is CASSRAGVETQYF.